Sequencing of this TCR beta chain was carried out in a study of blood T cells in healthy people across ages. With a J-beta primer mix and a sample-barcoded 5' primer, a second PCR ran about 7 to 12 cycles. Every molecule of cDNA carried a tag from a template-switch adaptor with 12 random nucleotides. From the 5' RACE reads, TCRdb called clonotypes with MiXCR, one entry per CDR3 protein. The repertoire holds about 730,000 distinct CDR3 sequences, with about 42% as singletons. This clonotype was seen a single time. The antigen is not known. Study-level findings and limits: Strongly correlated with naive T cell percentage was TCR beta diversity. Roughly linear declines in TCR beta diversity per million T cells occurred with age. One million T cells yielded diversity estimates that were considered underestimates.

Germline CDR1 MNHNS, CDR2 SASEGT. The CDR3 covers 20 residues. The germline V and J ends were trimmed by 2 bases and 0 bases, with 23 bases remaining between them. Sequenced material: blood. The chain carries TRBV6-1 and TRBJ1-3; D remains unclear. This clonotype was sampled from a woman between 55 and 75 years old in good health. CDR3 protein: CASSEIPTMDALSSGNTIYF. CDR3 sequence (DNA): TGTGCCAGCAGTGAAATTCCAACTATGGACGCCTTAAGCTCTGGAAACACCATATATTTT.